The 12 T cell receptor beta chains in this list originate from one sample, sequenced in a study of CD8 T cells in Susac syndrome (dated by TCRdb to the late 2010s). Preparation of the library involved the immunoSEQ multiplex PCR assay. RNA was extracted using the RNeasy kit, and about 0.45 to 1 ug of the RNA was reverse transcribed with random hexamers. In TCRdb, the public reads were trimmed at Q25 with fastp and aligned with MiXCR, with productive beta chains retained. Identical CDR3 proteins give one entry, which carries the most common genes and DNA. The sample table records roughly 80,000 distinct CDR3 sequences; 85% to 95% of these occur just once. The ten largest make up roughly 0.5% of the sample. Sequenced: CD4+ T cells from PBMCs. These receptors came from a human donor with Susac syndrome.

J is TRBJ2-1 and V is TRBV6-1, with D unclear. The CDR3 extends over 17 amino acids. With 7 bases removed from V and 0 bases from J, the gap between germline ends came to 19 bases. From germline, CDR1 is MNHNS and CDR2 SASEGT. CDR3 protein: CASTPKGPQGSYNEQFF. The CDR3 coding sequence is TGTGCCAGCACCCCCAAGGGCCCACAAGGCTCCTACAATGAGCAGTTCTTC.

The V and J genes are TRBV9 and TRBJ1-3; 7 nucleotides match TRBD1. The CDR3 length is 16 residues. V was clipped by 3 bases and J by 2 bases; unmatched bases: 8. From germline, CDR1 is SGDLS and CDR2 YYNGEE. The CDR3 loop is CASSEGDSRTGNTIYF. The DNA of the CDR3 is TGTGCCAGCAGCGAAGGGGACAGTCGAACTGGAAACACCATATATTTT.

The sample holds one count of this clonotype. The CDR3 loop is CAISERGTEAFF. In DNA, the CDR3 is TGTGCCATCAGTGAGAGGGGCACTGAAGCTTTCTTT. The chain uses TRBV10-3 and TRBJ1-1, with D possibly matching TRBD1 (5 bases). With 2 bases removed from V and 4 bases from J, the gap between germline ends came to 5 bases. The CDR3 is 12 amino acids. Germline V gene lookup returns CDR1 ENHRY and CDR2 SYGVKD.

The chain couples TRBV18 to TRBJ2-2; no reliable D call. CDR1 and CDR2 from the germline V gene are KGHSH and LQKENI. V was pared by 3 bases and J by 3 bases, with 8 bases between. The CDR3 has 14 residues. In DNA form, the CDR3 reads TGTGCCAGCTCACCGAGGCAGGACACCGGGGAGCTGTTTTTT. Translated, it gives CASSPRQDTGELFF.

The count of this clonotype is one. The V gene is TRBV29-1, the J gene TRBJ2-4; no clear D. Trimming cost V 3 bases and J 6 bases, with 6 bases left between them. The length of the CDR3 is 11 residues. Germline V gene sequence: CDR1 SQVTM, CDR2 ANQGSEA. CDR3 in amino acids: CSVDRRNIQYF. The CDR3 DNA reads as TGCAGCGTTGACCGGAGAAACATTCAGTACTTC. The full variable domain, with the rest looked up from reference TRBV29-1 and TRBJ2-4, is SAVISQKPSRDICQRGTSLTIQCQVDSQVTMMFWYRQQPGQSLTLIATANQGSEATYESGFVIDKFPISRPNLTFSTLTVSNMSPEDSSIYLCSVDRRNIQYFGAGTRLSVL.

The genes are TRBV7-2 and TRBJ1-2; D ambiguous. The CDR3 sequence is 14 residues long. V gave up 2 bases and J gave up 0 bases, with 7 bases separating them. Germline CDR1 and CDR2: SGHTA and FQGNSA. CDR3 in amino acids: CASSLRATNYGYTF. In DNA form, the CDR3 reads TGTGCCAGCAGCTTAAGGGCCACTAACTATGGCTACACCTTC.

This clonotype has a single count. CDR3 DNA sequence: TGTGCCACCAGTGATTCGAGGAACCCGACCGGGGAGCTGTTTTTT. Protein sequence: CATSDSRNPTGELFF. This chain joins TRBV24-1 and TRBJ2-2; unclear D gene. The CDR3 totals 15 residues. Trimming took off 2 bases at V and 5 bases at J, with 11 bases between the two ends. Germline CDR1 KGHDR, CDR2 SFDVKD.

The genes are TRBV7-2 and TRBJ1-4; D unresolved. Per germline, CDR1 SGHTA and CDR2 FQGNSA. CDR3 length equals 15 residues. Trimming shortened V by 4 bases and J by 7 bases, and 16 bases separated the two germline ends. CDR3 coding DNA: TGTGCCAGCAGCTCCCAAGGGAGTTTGGGTGAAAAACTGTTTTTT. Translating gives CASSSQGSLGEKLFF.

Here the CDR3 reads CASSILPGQGRTEQYF. In nucleotides, the CDR3 is TGTGCCAGTAGTATACTCCCGGGACAGGGGAGGACAGAGCAGTACTTC. The chain links TRBV19 to TRBJ2-7; 10 bases align to TRBD1. The CDR3 is made up of 16 amino acids. Per germline, CDR1 LNHDA and CDR2 SQIVND (reference sequence). V was pared by 2 bases and J by 7 bases, with 11 bases of the junction left unmatched.

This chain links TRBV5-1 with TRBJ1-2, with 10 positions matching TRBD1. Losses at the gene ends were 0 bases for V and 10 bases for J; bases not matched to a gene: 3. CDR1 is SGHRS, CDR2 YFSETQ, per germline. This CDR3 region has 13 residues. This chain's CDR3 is CASSLGDRGDYTF. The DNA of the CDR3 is TGCGCCAGCAGCTTGGGGGACAGGGGAGACTACACCTTC.

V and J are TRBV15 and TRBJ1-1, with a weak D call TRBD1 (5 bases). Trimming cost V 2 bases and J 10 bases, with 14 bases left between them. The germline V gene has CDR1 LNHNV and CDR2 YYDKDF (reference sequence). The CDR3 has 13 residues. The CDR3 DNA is TGTGCCACCAGCAGACCAAAGCAGGGAGGAGCTTTCTTT. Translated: CATSRPKQGGAFF.

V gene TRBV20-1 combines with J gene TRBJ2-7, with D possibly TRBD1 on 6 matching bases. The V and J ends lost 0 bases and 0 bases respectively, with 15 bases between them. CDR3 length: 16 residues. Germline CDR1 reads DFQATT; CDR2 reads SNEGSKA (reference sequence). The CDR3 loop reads CSARDVGQLSSYEQYF. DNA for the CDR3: TGCAGTGCTAGAGATGTCGGACAGTTAAGCTCCTACGAGCAGTACTTC.